This TCR beta chain comes out of a study of blood T cell repertoires in COVID-19. Study background: Donors in the United States, Italy and Spain gave samples during acute or convalescent COVID-19. T cells, B-cell-depleted T cells, or PBMCs provided the cDNA or gDNA that served as material.

Sequencing was performed with immunoSEQ multiplex PCR; in TCRdb, only in-frame clones are kept and a portion is missing. Among about 85,000 clones, 90% were seen once, and the ten largest hold 4.3%. Germline assignment: CDR1 MDHEN and CDR2 SYDVKM. This CDR3 has 12 amino acids. Trimming cost V 7 bases and J 10 bases, with 11 bases left between them. This sequence was found in a woman older than 75 with active or convalescent COVID-19. The gene calls are TRBV28 and TRBJ1-6; maybe TRBD1 (5 bases). Material for sequencing was peripheral blood. The CDR3 DNA is TGTGCCAGCAAGGACATTGGGTCACCCCTCCACTTT. Its translation is CASKDIGSPLHF.